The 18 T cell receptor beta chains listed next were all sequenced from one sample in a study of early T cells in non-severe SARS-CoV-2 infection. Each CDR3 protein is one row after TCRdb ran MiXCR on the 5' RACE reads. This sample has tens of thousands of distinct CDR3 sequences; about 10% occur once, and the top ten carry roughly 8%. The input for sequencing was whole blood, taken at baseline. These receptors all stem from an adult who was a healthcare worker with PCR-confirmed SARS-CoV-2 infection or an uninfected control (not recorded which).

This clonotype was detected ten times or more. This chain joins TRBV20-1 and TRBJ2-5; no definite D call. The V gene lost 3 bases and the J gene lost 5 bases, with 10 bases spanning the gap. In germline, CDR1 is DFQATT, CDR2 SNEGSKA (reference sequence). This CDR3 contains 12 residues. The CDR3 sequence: CSASGRRETQYF. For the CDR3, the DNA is TGCAGTGCTAGCGGCAGGCGGGAGACCCAGTACTTC.

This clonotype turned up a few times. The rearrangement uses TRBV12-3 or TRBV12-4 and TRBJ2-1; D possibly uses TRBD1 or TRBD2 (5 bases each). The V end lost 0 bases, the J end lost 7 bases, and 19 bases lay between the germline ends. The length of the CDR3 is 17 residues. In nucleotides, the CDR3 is TGTGCCAGCAGTTTAGCACAAACTAGTGTGAGGACAAATGAGCAGTTCTTC. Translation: CASSLAQTSVRTNEQFF.

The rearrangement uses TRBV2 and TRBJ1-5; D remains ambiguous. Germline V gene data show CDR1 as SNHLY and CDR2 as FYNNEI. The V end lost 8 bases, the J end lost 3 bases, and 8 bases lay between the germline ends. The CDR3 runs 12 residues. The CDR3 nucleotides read TGTGCCAGCGATTTGACCAATCAGCCCCAGCATTTT. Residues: CASDLTNQPQHF.

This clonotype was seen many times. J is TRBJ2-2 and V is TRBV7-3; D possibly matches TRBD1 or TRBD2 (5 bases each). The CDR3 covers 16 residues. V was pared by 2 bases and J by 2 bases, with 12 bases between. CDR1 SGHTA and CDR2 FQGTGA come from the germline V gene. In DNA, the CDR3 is TGTGCCAGCAGCTTAGGGGGACGGACCAACACCGGGGAGCTGTTTTTT. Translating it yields CASSLGGRTNTGELFF.

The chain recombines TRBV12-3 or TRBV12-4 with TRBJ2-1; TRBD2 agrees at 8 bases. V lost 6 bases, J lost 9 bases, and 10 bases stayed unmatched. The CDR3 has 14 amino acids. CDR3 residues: CASSVRRGEGEQFF. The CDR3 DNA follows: TGTGCCAGCAGCGTAAGGCGGGGGGAGGGTGAGCAGTTCTTC.

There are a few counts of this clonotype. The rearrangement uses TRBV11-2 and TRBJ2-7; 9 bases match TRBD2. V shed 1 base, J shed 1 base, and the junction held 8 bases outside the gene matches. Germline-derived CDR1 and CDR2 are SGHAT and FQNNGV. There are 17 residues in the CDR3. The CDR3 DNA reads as TGTGCCAGCAGCTTAGGAGTAGAGACTAGCGGATCCTACGAGCAGTACTTC. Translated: CASSLGVETSGSYEQYF.

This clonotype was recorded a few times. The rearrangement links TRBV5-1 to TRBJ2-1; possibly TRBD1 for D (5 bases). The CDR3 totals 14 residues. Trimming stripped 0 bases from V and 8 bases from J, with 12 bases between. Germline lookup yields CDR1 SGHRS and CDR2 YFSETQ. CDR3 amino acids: CASSLDGQGYEQFF. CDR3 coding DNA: TGCGCCAGCAGCTTGGATGGGCAGGGTTATGAGCAGTTCTTC.

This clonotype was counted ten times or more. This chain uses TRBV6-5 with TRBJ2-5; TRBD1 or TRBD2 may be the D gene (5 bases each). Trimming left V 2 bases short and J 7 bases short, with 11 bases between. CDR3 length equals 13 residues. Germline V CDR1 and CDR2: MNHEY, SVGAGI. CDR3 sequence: CASSYRDVGTQYF. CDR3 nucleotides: TGTGCCAGCAGTTACAGGGACGTTGGGACCCAGTACTTC.

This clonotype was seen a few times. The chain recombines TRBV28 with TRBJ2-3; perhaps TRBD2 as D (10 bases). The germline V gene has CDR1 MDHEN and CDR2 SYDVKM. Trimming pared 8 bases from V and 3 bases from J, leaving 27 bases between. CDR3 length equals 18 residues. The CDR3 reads CASLGQGGASGGTDTQYF. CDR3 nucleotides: TGTGCCAGCTTGGGACAGGGAGGGGCTAGCGGGGGAACAGATACGCAGTATTTT.

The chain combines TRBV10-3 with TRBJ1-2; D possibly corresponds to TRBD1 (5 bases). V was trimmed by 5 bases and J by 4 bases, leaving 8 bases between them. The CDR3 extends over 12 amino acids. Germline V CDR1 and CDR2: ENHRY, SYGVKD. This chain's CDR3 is CAISQGSYGYTF. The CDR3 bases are TGTGCCATCAGTCAGGGCAGCTATGGCTACACCTTC.

The DNA of the CDR3 is TGTGCCAGCAGGGAGCCCGGGGGAACGCAGTTCTTC. Translated, it gives CASREPGGTQFF. The chain joins TRBV28 to TRBJ2-1, with TRBD2 as a possible D gene (6 bases). CDR1 and CDR2 (germline): MDHEN, SYDVKM. The CDR3 is 12 residues long. Trimming removed 6 bases from V and 12 bases from J, with 15 bases in between.

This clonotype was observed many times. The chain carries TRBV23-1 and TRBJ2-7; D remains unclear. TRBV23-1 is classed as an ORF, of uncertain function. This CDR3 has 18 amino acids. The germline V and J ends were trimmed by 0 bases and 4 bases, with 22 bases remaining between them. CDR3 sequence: CASSQSARAAVVQYEQYF. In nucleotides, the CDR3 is TGCGCCAGCAGTCAATCGGCCCGGGCAGCCGTAGTACAATACGAGCAGTACTTC.

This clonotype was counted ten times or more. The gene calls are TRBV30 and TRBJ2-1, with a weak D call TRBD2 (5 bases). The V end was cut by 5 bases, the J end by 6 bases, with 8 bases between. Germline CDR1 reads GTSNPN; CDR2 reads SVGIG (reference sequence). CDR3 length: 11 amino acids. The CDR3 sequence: CAWVGLNEQFF. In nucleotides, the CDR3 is TGTGCCTGGGTCGGACTCAATGAGCAGTTCTTC. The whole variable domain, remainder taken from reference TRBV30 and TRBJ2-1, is SQTIHQWPATLVQPVGSPLSLECTVEGTSNPNLYWYRQAAGRGLQLLFYSVGIGQISSEVPQNLSASRPQDRQFILSSKKLLLSDSGFYLCAWVGLNEQFFGPGTRLTVL.

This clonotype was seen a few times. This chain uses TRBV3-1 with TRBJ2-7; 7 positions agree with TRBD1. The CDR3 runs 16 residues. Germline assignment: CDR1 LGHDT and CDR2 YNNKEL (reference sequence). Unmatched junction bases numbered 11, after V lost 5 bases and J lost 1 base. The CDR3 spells CASSAVRDRLSYEQYF. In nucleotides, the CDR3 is TGTGCCAGCAGCGCAGTCCGGGACAGACTTTCCTACGAGCAGTACTTC.

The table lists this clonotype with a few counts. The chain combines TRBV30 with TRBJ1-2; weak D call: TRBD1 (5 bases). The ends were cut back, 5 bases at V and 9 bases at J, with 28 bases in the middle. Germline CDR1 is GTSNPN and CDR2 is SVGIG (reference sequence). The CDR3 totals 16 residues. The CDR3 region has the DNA TGTGCCTGGTCCAAAGGGGCCACATCCCATCGTTCACGCTACACCTTC. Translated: CAWSKGATSHRSRYTF.

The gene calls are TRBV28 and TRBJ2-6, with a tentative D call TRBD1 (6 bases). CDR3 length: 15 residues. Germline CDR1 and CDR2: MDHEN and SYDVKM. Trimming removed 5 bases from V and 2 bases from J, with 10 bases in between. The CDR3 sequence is CASSGSGAGANVLTF. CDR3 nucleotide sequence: TGTGCCAGCAGTGGGTCAGGGGCTGGGGCCAACGTCCTGACTTTC.

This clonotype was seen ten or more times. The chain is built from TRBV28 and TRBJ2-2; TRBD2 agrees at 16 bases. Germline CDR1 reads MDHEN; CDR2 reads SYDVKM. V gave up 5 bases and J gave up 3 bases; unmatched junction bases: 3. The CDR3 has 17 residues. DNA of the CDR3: TGTGCCAGCAGTCCCGGGACTAGCGGGAGGGACACCGGGGAGCTGTTTTTT. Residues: CASSPGTSGRDTGELFF.

The CDR3 is CASTLTRESGANVLTF. CDR3 DNA sequence: TGTGCCAGCACCCTAACCCGGGAGTCTGGGGCCAACGTCCTGACTTTC. The V and J genes are TRBV28 and TRBJ2-6, with D possibly TRBD2 on 6 matching bases. CDR1 is MDHEN and CDR2 is SYDVKM in the germline V gene. The CDR3 loop spans 16 amino acids. V dropped 7 bases and J dropped 1 base, with 14 bases sitting between them.